This T cell receptor (beta chain) was obtained from a study of blood T cell repertoires in COVID-19. Study details: Researchers got acute and convalescent COVID-19 samples from the United States, Italy and Spain. In each case, the material was cDNA or gDNA derived from T cells, B-cell-depleted T cells, or PBMCs.

The repertoire was sequenced with immunoSEQ multiplex PCR; TCRdb's copy has only in-frame clones and lacks some. This table has some 190,000 clones, about 91% appearing once. The CDR3 runs 14 residues. Germline CDR1 and CDR2: MDHEN and SYDVKM. Between the trimmed V and J ends, which lost 5 bases and 8 bases, there was a span of 18 bases. The chain has TRBV28 and TRBJ1-2; a possible D gene is TRBD1 (5 bases). Sequenced material: peripheral blood. The clonotype comes from a man younger than 30 with active or convalescent COVID-19. CDR3 residues: CASSAPGFGGGYTF. CDR3 bases: TGTGCCAGCAGTGCCCCAGGGTTTGGAGGGGGCTACACCTTC.